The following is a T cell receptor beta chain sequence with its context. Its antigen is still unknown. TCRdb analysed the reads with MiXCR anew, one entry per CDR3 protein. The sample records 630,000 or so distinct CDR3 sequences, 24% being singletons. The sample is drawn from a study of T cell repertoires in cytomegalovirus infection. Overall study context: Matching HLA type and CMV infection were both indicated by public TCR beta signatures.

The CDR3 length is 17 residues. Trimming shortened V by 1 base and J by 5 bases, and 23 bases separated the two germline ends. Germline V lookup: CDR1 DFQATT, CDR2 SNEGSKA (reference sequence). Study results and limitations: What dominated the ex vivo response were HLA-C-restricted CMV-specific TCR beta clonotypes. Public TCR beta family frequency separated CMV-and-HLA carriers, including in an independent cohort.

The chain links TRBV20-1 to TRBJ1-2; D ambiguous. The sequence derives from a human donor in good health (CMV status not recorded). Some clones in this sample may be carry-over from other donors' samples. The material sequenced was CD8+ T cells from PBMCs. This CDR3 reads CSARAGERRDALYGYTF. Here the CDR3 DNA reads TGCAGTGCTAGAGCTGGGGAGCGAAGGGATGCGCTATATGGCTACACCTTC.